These 8 T cell receptor beta chains originate from one sample sequenced in a study of human T cells and chemical hapten exposure. TCRdb passed the RACE reads through MiXCR, listing each CDR3 protein once. Seen here are some 120,000 distinct CDR3 sequences, around 8.2% observed once, and the top ten hold under 2%. Regarding time point: healthy volunteer bleed at 2 weeks. Total RNA was extracted from unfractionated whole blood. Sequences were obtained from whole blood. These receptors all stem from a male donor in good health. Some clones in this sample may be carry-over from other donors' samples.

The rearrangement links TRBV29-1 to TRBJ2-1, with 7 bases aligning to TRBD1. The V gene end was trimmed by 4 bases and the J gene end by 9 bases; junction bases not matched to a gene: 9. The CDR3 consists of 13 residues. From germline, CDR1 is SQVTM and CDR2 ANQGSEA. CDR3 loop: CSVANRGPSEQFF. CDR3 in DNA: TGCAGCGTTGCAAACAGGGGACCGAGTGAGCAGTTCTTC.

The chain recombines TRBV5-1 with TRBJ1-5; possibly TRBD1 for D (6 bases). CDR1 and CDR2 from the germline V gene are SGHRS and YFSETQ. This CDR3 contains 15 residues. V dropped 3 bases and J dropped 0 bases, with 10 bases sitting between them. Here the CDR3 reads CASSSGQPSNQPQHF. CDR3 nucleotide sequence: TGCGCCAGCAGCTCAGGACAGCCTAGCAATCAGCCCCAGCATTTT.

In the case of this clonotype: A junction boundary mismatches the germline segment, possibly from a read error. This chain connects TRBV29-1 to TRBJ2-3, with 9 positions matching TRBD1. The CDR3 is 13 residues long. The germline V gene has CDR1 SQVTM and CDR2 ANQGSEA. The DNA of the CDR3 is TGCAGCGGGCGGACAGGGGAGACAGATACGCGGTATTTT. It codes for CSGRTGETDTRYF.

The table lists this clonotype with a few counts. The chain couples TRBV6-4 to TRBJ2-3; 9 bases fit TRBD2. Germline V gene sequence: CDR1 MRHNA, CDR2 SNTAGT. This CDR3 contains 17 residues. Trimming cost V 0 bases and J 2 bases; bases outside gene matches: 6. CDR3: CASSDSGGLANTDTQYF. In DNA, the CDR3 is TGTGCCAGCAGTGACTCGGGGGGACTAGCCAACACAGATACGCAGTATTTT.

This clonotype occurred a few times. The chain joins TRBV19 to TRBJ2-1; D gene unclear. The V end lost 2 bases, the J end lost 6 bases, and 14 bases lay between the germline ends. CDR1 is LNHDA, CDR2 SQIVND, per germline (reference sequence). The CDR3 extends over 15 amino acids. The CDR3 protein is CASSITPPTLNEQFF. In DNA, the CDR3 is TGTGCCAGTAGTATAACTCCCCCTACCCTCAATGAGCAGTTCTTC.

This clonotype was seen ten or more times. The rearrangement uses TRBV5-1 and TRBJ1-2, with a weak D call TRBD1 (6 bases). Germline-derived CDR1 and CDR2 are SGHRS and YFSETQ. This CDR3 is built from 12 residues. Deletions cut 2 bases from V and 6 bases from J, with 8 bases between. Here the CDR3 DNA reads TGCGCCAGCAGCTTAAACAGGGATGGCTACACCTTC. Its protein is CASSLNRDGYTF. Full variable domain (remainder filled in from reference TRBV5-1 and TRBJ1-2): KAGVTQTPRYLIKTRGQQVTLSCSPISGHRSVSWYQQTPGQGLQFLFEYFSETQRNKGNFPGRFSGRQFSNSRSEMNVSTLELGDSALYLCASSLNRDGYTFGSGTRLTVV.

This clonotype was observed at least ten times. This rearrangement joins TRBV12-5 to TRBJ2-4; perhaps D is TRBD1 or TRBD2 (5 bases each). The CDR3 is 16 amino acids. Deletions cut 6 bases from V and 0 bases from J, with 15 bases between. Looked up from germline, CDR1 is LGHNT and CDR2 is FRNRAP. This chain's CDR3 is CASGPRWDLAKNIQYF. The CDR3 DNA is TGTGCTAGTGGCCCCCGGTGGGACCTAGCCAAAAACATTCAGTACTTC. Full variable domain (rest looked up from reference TRBV12-5 and TRBJ2-4): DARVTQTPRHKVTEMGQEVTMRCQPILGHNTVFWYRQTMMQGLELLAYFRNRAPLDDSGMPKDRFSAEMPDATLATLKIQPSEPRDSAVYFCASGPRWDLAKNIQYFGAGTRLSVL.

This clonotype appeared many times. The chain joins TRBV7-9 to TRBJ2-7; the D gene is possibly TRBD1 (6 bases). This CDR3 is built from 17 residues. In germline, CDR1 is SEHNR, CDR2 FQNEAQ (reference sequence). V dropped 4 bases and J dropped 2 bases, with 21 bases sitting between them. CDR3: CASSSSPPTGRPYEQYF. The CDR3 DNA is TGTGCCAGCAGCTCAAGCCCCCCCACAGGGCGACCCTACGAGCAGTACTTC.